This T cell receptor beta chain was sequenced in a study of a mutant IDH1 vaccine in newly diagnosed glioma. Across the study: Administration of eight vaccinations to patients took place in weeks 1, 3, 5, 7, 11, 15, 19, 23. Patients got their first vaccination 4-6 weeks after radiotherapy alone, or with temozolomide cycles. The treated population exhibited a male proportion of approximately 62%, a female proportion of 37.5%, and a mean age of roughly 41 years. The study's findings and limits: Shifts in the top peripheral T cell clonotypes seemed unrelated to pseudoprogression.

The J segment lost 6 bases and the V segment lost 7 bases, leaving 15 bases of the junction unmatched. CDR1 is SGHNT, CDR2 YENEEA, per germline. This CDR3 contains 16 residues. Here immunoSEQ multiplex PCR was the method, and the copy in TCRdb shows in-frame clones only, minus some. The sample lists tens of thousands of clones, roughly 78% seen once, with roughly 13% in the top ten. To note about this clone: What it recognizes is unknown.

Time point given: week 23, last vaccination. One vaccine dose held 300 ug of mutant IDH1 20-mer peptide and came with topical imiquimod. The chain has TRBV11-3 and TRBJ2-7; 10 bases fit TRBD1. The receptor's source is a man younger than 40 with glioma. The source material was PBMCs, sampled from a glioma patient whose treatment included an IDH1 peptide vaccine. CDR3 bases: TGTGCCAGCAAATCCCGGACCGGGACAGGGGCTGGCGAGCAGTACTTC. It is translated as CASKSRTGTGAGEQYF.